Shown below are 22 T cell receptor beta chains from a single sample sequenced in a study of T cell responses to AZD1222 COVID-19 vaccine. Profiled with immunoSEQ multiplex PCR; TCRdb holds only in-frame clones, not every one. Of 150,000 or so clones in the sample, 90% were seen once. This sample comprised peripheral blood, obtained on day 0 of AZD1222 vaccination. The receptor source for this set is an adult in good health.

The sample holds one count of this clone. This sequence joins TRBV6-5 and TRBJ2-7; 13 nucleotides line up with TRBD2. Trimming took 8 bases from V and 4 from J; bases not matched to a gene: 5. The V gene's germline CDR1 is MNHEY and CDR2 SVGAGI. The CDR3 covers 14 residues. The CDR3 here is CASGWTSGSYEQYF. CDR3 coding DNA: TGTGCCAGCGGATGGACTAGCGGGAGTTACGAGCAGTACTTC.

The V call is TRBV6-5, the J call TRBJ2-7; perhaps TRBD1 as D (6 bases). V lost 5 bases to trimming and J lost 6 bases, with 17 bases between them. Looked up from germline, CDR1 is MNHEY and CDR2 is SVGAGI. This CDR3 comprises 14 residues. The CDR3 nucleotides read TGTGCCAGCAGTCCAGGGGCATGGTCGGGCGAGCAGTACTTC. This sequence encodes CASSPGAWSGEQYF.

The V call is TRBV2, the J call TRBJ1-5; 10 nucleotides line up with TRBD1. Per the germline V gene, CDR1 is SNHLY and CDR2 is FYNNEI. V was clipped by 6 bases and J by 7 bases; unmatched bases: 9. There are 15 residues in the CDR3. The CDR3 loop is CASSLGQGGRQPQHF. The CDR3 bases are TGTGCCAGCAGCCTCGGACAGGGGGGAAGACAGCCCCAGCATTTT.

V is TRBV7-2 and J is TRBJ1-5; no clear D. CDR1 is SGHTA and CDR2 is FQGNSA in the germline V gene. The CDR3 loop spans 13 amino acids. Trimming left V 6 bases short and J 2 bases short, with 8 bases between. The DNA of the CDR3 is TGTGCCAGCAGTCAGAGGGGCAATCAGCCCCAGCATTTT. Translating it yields CASSQRGNQPQHF.

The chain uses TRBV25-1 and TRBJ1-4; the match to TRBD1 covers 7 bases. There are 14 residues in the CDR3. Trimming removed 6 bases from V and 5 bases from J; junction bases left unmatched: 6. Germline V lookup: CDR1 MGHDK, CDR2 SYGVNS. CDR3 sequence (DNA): TGTGCCAGCAGCAGGGGGTTCCTAAATGAAAAACTGTTTTTT. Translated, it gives CASSRGFLNEKLFF.

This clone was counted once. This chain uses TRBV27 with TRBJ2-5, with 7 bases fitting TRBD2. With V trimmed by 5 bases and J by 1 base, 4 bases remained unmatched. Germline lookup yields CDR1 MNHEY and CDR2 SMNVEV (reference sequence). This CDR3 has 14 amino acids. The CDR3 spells CASSARTSQETQYF. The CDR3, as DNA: TGTGCCAGCAGTGCCCGGACTAGCCAAGAGACCCAGTACTTC.

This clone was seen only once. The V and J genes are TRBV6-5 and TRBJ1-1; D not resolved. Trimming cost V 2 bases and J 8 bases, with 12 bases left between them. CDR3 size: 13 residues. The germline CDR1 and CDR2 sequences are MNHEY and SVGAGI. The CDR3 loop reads CASSYGAGAEAFF. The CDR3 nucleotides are TGTGCCAGCAGTTACGGCGCAGGTGCGGAAGCTTTCTTT.

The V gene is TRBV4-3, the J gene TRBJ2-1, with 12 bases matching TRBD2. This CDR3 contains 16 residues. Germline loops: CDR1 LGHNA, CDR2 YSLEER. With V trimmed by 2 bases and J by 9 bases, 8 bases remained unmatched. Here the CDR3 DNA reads TGCGCCAGCAGCCAAAGGTCTAGCGGGAGGGCCGGTGAGCAGTTCTTC. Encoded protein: CASSQRSSGRAGEQFF.

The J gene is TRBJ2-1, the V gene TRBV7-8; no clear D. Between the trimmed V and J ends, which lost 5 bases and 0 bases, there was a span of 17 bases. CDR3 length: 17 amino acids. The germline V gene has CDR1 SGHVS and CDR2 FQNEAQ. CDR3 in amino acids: CASSANWLPSSYNEQFF. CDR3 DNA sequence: TGTGCCAGCAGCGCAAACTGGCTGCCGAGCTCCTACAATGAGCAGTTCTTC.

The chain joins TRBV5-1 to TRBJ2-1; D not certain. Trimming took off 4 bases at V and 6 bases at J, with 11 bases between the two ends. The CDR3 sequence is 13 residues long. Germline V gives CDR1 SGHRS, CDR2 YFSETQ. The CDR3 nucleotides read TGCGCCAGCAGCAGGACGCCTGGCAATGAGCAGTTCTTC. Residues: CASSRTPGNEQFF.

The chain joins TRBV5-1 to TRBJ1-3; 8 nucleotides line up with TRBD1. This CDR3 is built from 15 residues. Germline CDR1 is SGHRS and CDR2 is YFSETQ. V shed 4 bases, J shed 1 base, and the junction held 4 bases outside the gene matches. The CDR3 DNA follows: TGCGCCAGCAGCCCGGGACAGGCATCTGGAAACACCATATATTTT. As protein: CASSPGQASGNTIYF. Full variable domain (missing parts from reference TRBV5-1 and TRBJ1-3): KAGVTQTPRYLIKTRGQQVTLSCSPISGHRSVSWYQQTPGQGLQFLFEYFSETQRNKGNFPGRFSGRQFSNSRSEMNVSTLELGDSALYLCASSPGQASGNTIYFGEGSWLTVV.

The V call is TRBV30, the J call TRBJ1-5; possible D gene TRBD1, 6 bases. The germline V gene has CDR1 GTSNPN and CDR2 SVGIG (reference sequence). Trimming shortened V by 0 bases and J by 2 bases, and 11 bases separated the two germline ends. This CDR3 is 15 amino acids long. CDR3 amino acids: CAWSVPGVGNQPQHF. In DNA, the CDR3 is TGTGCCTGGAGTGTCCCAGGGGTTGGCAATCAGCCCCAGCATTTT.

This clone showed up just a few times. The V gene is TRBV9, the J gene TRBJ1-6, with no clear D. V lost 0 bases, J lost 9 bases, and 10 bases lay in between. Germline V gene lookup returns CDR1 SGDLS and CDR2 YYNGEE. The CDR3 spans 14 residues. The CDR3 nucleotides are TGTGCCAGCAGCGTAGAGGGTAGTGGTTCACCCCTCCACTTT. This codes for CASSVEGSGSPLHF. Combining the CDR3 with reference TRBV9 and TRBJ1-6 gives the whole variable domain DSGVTQTPKHLITATGQRVTLRCSPRSGDLSVYWYQQSLDQGLQFLIQYYNGEERAKGNILERFSAQQFPDLHSELNLSSLELGDSALYFCASSVEGSGSPLHFGNGTRLTVT.

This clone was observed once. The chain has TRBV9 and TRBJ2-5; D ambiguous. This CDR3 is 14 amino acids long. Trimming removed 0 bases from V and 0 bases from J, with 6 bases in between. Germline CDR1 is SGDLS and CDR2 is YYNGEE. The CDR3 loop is CASSVGDDQETQYF. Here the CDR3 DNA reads TGTGCCAGCAGCGTAGGAGACGACCAAGAGACCCAGTACTTC.

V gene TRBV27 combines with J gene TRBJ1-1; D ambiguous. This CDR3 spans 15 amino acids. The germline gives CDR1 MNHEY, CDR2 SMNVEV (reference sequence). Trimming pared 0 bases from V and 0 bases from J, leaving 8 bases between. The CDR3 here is CASSLSPTVNTEAFF. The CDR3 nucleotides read TGTGCCAGCAGTTTATCCCCGACTGTGAACACTGAAGCTTTCTTT.

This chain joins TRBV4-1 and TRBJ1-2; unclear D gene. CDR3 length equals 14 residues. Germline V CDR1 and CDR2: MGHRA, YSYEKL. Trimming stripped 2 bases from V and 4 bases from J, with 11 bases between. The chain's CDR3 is CASSQFLLSYGYTF. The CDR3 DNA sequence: TGCGCCAGCAGCCAATTTTTGCTCTCCTATGGCTACACCTTC.

Written as DNA, the CDR3 is TGTGCCATCAGTGAATTGGGGGCCAGTTCACCCCTCCACTTT. It yields the protein CAISELGASSPLHF. The chain links TRBV10-3 to TRBJ1-6, with a possible D match to TRBD1 (6 bases). Germline values: CDR1 ENHRY, CDR2 SYGVKD. The CDR3 is 14 amino acids. V lost 3 bases and J lost 9, with 12 bases in between.

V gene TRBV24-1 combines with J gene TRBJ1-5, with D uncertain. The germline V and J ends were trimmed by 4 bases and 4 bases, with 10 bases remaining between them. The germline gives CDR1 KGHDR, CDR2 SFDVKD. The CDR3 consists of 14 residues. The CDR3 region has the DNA TGTGCCACCAGTGAAAGACAAGGAAATCAGCCCCAGCATTTT. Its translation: CATSERQGNQPQHF.

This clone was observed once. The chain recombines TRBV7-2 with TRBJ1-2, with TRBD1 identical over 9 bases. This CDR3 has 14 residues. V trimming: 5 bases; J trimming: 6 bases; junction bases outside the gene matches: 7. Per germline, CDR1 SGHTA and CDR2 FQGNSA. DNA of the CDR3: TGTGCCAGCAGCGTCGGACAGGGGTTTCATGGCTACACCTTC. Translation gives CASSVGQGFHGYTF.

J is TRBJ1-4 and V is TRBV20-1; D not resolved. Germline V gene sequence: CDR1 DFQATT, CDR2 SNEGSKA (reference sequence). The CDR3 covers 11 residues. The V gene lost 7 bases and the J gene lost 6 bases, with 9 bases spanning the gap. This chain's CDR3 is CSVWDYEKLFF. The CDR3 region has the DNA TGCAGTGTTTGGGATTATGAAAAACTGTTTTTT.

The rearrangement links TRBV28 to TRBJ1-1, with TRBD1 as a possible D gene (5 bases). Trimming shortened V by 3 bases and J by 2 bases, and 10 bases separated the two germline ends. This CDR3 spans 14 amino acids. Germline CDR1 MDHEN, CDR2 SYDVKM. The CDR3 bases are TGTGCCAGCAGTTTGCAGGGTGGCAACACTGAAGCTTTCTTT. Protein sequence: CASSLQGGNTEAFF.

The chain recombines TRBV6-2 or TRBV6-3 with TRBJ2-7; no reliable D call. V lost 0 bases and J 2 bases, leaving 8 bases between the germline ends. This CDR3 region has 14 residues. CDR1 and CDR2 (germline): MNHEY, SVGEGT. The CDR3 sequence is CASSYSTLAYEQYF. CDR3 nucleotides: TGTGCCAGCAGTTACTCCACGTTGGCCTACGAGCAGTACTTC.